Below, 24 T cell receptor beta chains from the same sample are listed, as sequenced in a study of CD8 T cells in ankylosing spondylitis. Whole-study findings and limits: Among TCR beta sequences, a motif of eight highly homologous variants appeared characteristic of ankylosing spondylitis blood.

These receptors' antigens are unknown. TCRdb reprocessed the 5' RACE reads via MiXCR and lists one record per CDR3 protein. The sample records over 600,000 distinct CDR3 sequences, 19% being singletons. Sequences were obtained from blood, either unsorted or a sorted T cell fraction (not recorded which). All receptors come from a male donor with ankylosing spondylitis.

The chain employs TRBV11-1 and TRBJ2-3, with TRBD1 matching over 11 bases. This CDR3 has 18 residues. CDR1 and CDR2 from the germline V gene are SGHAT and FQDESV (reference sequence). V lost 0 bases to trimming and J lost 2 bases; unmatched junction nucleotides: 7. In DNA form, the CDR3 reads TGTGCCAGCAGCTTAGCTCCGGACAGGGGGCGCCCCACAGATACGCAGTATTTT. Translating it yields CASSLAPDRGRPTDTQYF.

This clonotype showed up many times. This rearrangement joins TRBV29-1 to TRBJ2-7, with 10 bases fitting TRBD2. There are 13 residues in the CDR3. V gave up 4 bases and J gave up 6 bases; unmatched junction bases: 6. Germline CDR1 reads SQVTM; CDR2 reads ANQGSEA. The CDR3 coding sequence is TGCAGCGTTGCCCTAGCGGGAGCCTCCGAGCAGTACTTC. It specifies CSVALAGASEQYF.

This clonotype has a handful of counts. The V and J genes are TRBV11-2 and TRBJ1-4; possible D gene TRBD1, 5 bases. CDR1 is SGHAT, CDR2 FQNNGV, per germline. This CDR3 contains 18 residues. V was cut by 1 base and J by 6 bases, with 21 bases left in between. CDR3 region: CASSLGGPAGSLHEKLFF. CDR3 sequence (DNA): TGTGCCAGCAGCTTAGGGGGACCTGCGGGCAGCCTCCATGAAAAACTGTTTTTT.

The chain couples TRBV28 to TRBJ1-2; D remains unclear. Germline V gene lookup returns CDR1 MDHEN and CDR2 SYDVKM. The V gene lost 6 bases and the J gene lost 3 bases, with 20 bases spanning the gap. CDR3 length: 16 amino acids. This CDR3 is CASSSPPVEAYYGYTF. In DNA, the CDR3 is TGTGCCAGCAGCTCCCCTCCCGTGGAGGCCTACTATGGCTACACCTTC.

In its sample, this clonotype was seen a few times. This chain connects TRBV30 to TRBJ2-7; no clear D gene. The germline V gene has CDR1 GTSNPN and CDR2 SVGIG (reference sequence). V dropped 1 base and J dropped 3 bases, with 4 bases sitting between them. The CDR3 consists of 11 residues. The CDR3 bases are TGTGCCTGGAGTGACAGCTACGAGCAGTACTTC. Its protein is CAWSDSYEQYF.

The rearrangement links TRBV20-1 to TRBJ2-1; D might be TRBD1 or TRBD2, each matching 5 bases. The germline CDR1 and CDR2 sequences are DFQATT and SNEGSKA (reference sequence). The V and J ends lost 3 bases and 0 bases respectively, with 12 bases between them. There are 15 residues in the CDR3. Here the CDR3 reads CSARTTGTSYNEQFF. The CDR3 DNA reads as TGCAGTGCTAGGACAACCGGGACCTCCTACAATGAGCAGTTCTTC.

CDR3 region: CASSLVGYSYEQYF. The CDR3 DNA sequence: TGTGCCAGCAGCTTAGTGGGCTACTCCTACGAGCAGTACTTC. The V gene is TRBV7-9, the J gene TRBJ2-7; no clear D gene. V was shortened by 1 base and J by 0 bases, with 7 bases between the two germline ends. CDR1 is SEHNR and CDR2 is FQNEAQ in the germline V gene (reference sequence). The CDR3 has 14 amino acids.

This clonotype was detected a few times. CDR3: CASSSLGGSTSGGGQGQYF. In nucleotides, the CDR3 is TGTGCCAGCAGCTCCCTAGGCGGCTCCACTAGCGGGGGGGGCCAAGGGCAGTATTTT. The rearrangement joins TRBV11-2 to TRBJ2-3, with TRBD2 identical over 13 bases. The CDR3 is made up of 19 amino acids. J gave up 11 bases and V 4 bases, and 21 bases lay outside the gene matches. The V gene's germline CDR1 is SGHAT and CDR2 FQNNGV. The complete variable domain, with remaining parts taken from reference TRBV11-2 and TRBJ2-3, reads EAGVAQSPRYKIIEKRQSVAFWCNPISGHATLYWYQQILGQGPKLLIQFQNNGVVDDSQLPKDRFSAERLKGVDSTLKIQPAKLEDSAVYLCASSSLGGSTSGGGQGQYFGPGTRLTVL.

This clonotype has only a few counts. The gene calls are TRBV12-3 or TRBV12-4 and TRBJ2-2; 10 positions agree with TRBD2. CDR3 length: 14 residues. V trimming: 4 bases; J trimming: 7 bases; junction bases outside the gene matches: 3. CDR3 amino acids: CASSSSGSFGELFF. CDR3 sequence (DNA): TGTGCCAGCAGTTCTAGCGGGAGTTTCGGGGAGCTGTTTTTT.

This rearrangement joins TRBV30 to TRBJ2-7, with D possibly matching TRBD2 (7 bases). In germline, CDR1 is GTSNPN, CDR2 SVGIG (reference sequence). The V end lost 2 bases, the J end lost 3 bases, and 11 bases lay between the germline ends. The CDR3 has 13 amino acids. The CDR3 sequence is CAWSSRGGYEQYF. CDR3 nucleotides: TGTGCCTGGAGTAGTAGGGGGGGCTACGAGCAGTACTTC. Full variable domain (missing parts from reference TRBV30 and TRBJ2-7): SQTIHQWPATLVQPVGSPLSLECTVEGTSNPNLYWYRQAAGRGLQLLFYSVGIGQISSEVPQNLSASRPQDRQFILSSKKLLLSDSGFYLCAWSSRGGYEQYFGPGTRLTVT.

This clonotype was counted only a few times. V gene TRBV12-3 or TRBV12-4 combines with J gene TRBJ2-7; tentative D call: TRBD2 (6 bases). V lost 1 base to trimming and J lost 7 bases, with 23 bases between them. This CDR3 comprises 17 residues. The CDR3 spells CASSLGRTGRPHGEQYF. CDR3 in DNA: TGTGCCAGCAGTTTAGGGAGGACGGGGAGGCCGCACGGGGAGCAGTACTTC.

This clonotype was picked up a small number of times. V is TRBV7-3 and J is TRBJ1-1; 7 bases map to TRBD1. J was trimmed by 4 bases and V by 6 bases; bases with no gene match: 11. The CDR3 is 15 amino acids. Germline CDR1 reads SGHTA; CDR2 reads FQGTGA. CDR3 residues: CASSPDRASGTEAFF. CDR3 DNA: TGTGCCAGCAGTCCAGACAGGGCATCGGGCACTGAAGCTTTCTTT.

The chain uses TRBV28 and TRBJ1-2, with D perhaps matching TRBD1 (5 bases). The CDR3 consists of 13 residues. Trimming stripped 6 bases from V and 0 bases from J, with 8 bases between. From germline, CDR1 is MDHEN and CDR2 SYDVKM. CDR3 DNA sequence: TGTGCCAGCAGAACGACAGCTAACTATGGCTACACCTTC. Its translation: CASRTTANYGYTF.

This clonotype was seen a handful of times. V usage is TRBV7-9 and J usage is TRBJ2-1; 8 positions agree with TRBD1. V trimming: 6 bases; J trimming: 4 bases; junction bases outside the gene matches: 5. CDR3 length: 14 amino acids. In germline, CDR1 is SEHNR, CDR2 FQNEAQ (reference sequence). DNA for the CDR3: TGTGCCAGCAGGGTAGGACAGGGTTACAATGAGCAGTTCTTC. Its protein is CASRVGQGYNEQFF.

The rearrangement links TRBV27 to TRBJ2-7, with TRBD2 matching over 7 bases. Germline V gene lookup returns CDR1 MNHEY and CDR2 SMNVEV (reference sequence). The CDR3 is made up of 18 amino acids. The junction had 14 bases not matched to a gene; V was cut back by 3 bases and J by 0 bases. In nucleotides, the CDR3 is TGTGCCAGCAGTTTCACCCCGTCTTCTAGCGGCAGCTCCTACGAGCAGTACTTC. It yields the protein CASSFTPSSSGSSYEQYF.

The sample holds a few counts of this clonotype. V is TRBV20-1 and J is TRBJ2-7; TRBD1 is a possible D gene (7 bases). Deletions cut 4 bases from V and 7 bases from J, with 14 bases between. Germline CDR1 DFQATT, CDR2 SNEGSKA (reference sequence). This CDR3 contains 12 residues. This chain's CDR3 is CSAKAAGGEQYF. CDR3 bases: TGCAGTGCTAAGGCCGCAGGGGGGGAGCAGTACTTC.

There are a few counts of this clonotype. This sequence joins TRBV11-3 and TRBJ2-7; no clear D gene. V lost 7 bases and J 2 bases, leaving 9 bases between the germline ends. The germline V gene encodes CDR1 SGHNT and CDR2 YENEEA. CDR3 size: 12 residues. CDR3 DNA sequence: TGTGCCAGCAAATTTGGGCCCTACGAGCAGTACTTC. The encoded protein is CASKFGPYEQYF.

This chain uses TRBV4-1 with TRBJ2-3; tentative D call: TRBD1 (6 bases). The CDR3 runs 17 residues. CDR1 and CDR2 (germline): MGHRA, YSYEKL. V was shortened by 4 bases and J by 0 bases, with 17 bases between the two germline ends. CDR3: CASSRVTGLASTDTQYF. The DNA of the CDR3 is TGCGCCAGCAGCCGGGTGACAGGCCTAGCTAGCACAGATACGCAGTATTTT.

Concerning this clonotype itself: A clone one base away is much larger, so this may be a read error. This chain joins TRBV12-3 or TRBV12-4 and TRBJ2-7, with TRBD1 identical over 9 bases. CDR3 length equals 14 residues. V shed 4 bases and J 5 bases; nucleotides not matched to a gene: 6. The DNA of the CDR3 is TGTGCCAGCAGTTCCACAGGGGGCCCCCACGAGCAGTACTTC. Translated, it gives CASSSTGGPHEQYF.

This clonotype has just a few counts. The V and J genes are TRBV6-2 or TRBV6-3 and TRBJ2-5, with D unclear. V was cut by 6 bases and J by 1 base, with 12 bases left in between. CDR1 MNHEY and CDR2 SVGEGT come from the germline V gene. The CDR3 is 14 amino acids. The CDR3 loop is CASRDTFTQETQYF. The CDR3 DNA is TGTGCCAGCAGGGATACATTTACCCAAGAGACCCAGTACTTC.

Only a few counts were recorded for this clonotype. The chain recombines TRBV29-1 with TRBJ1-2; D unclear. Between the trimmed V and J ends, which lost 6 bases and 5 bases, there was a span of 31 bases. The CDR3 consists of 18 residues. Germline V gene lookup returns CDR1 SQVTM and CDR2 ANQGSEA. CDR3 amino acids: CSVIQQIRQPPGRYGYTF. The CDR3 coding sequence is TGCAGCGTCATACAACAAATTAGACAACCCCCAGGCCGGTATGGCTACACCTTC.

The rearrangement uses TRBV6-4 and TRBJ2-1, with D unclear. Trimming stripped 3 bases from V and 5 bases from J, with 8 bases between. CDR3 length equals 13 residues. Germline V CDR1 and CDR2: MRHNA, SNTAGT. The CDR3 sequence is CASSEGRDNEQFF. CDR3 bases: TGTGCCAGCAGTGAAGGAAGGGACAATGAGCAGTTCTTC.

At least ten counts were recorded for this clonotype. This chain uses TRBV5-1 with TRBJ2-1; 13 positions agree with TRBD2. CDR1 and CDR2 from the germline V gene are SGHRS and YFSETQ. The CDR3 runs 15 residues. J was trimmed by 5 bases and V by 4 bases; bases with no gene match: 3. The CDR3 sequence is CASSLTSGGNNEQFF. CDR3 DNA sequence: TGCGCCAGCAGCCTGACTAGCGGGGGGAACAATGAGCAGTTCTTC.

This clonotype was seen a few times. The V call is TRBV12-3 or TRBV12-4, the J call TRBJ1-3; D unresolved. The CDR3 spans 15 residues. V dropped 8 bases and J dropped 0 bases, with 14 bases sitting between them. CDR3 coding DNA: TGTGCCAGCCAAAGAGGCAAAGTCTCTGGAAACACCATATATTTT. This sequence encodes CASQRGKVSGNTIYF.